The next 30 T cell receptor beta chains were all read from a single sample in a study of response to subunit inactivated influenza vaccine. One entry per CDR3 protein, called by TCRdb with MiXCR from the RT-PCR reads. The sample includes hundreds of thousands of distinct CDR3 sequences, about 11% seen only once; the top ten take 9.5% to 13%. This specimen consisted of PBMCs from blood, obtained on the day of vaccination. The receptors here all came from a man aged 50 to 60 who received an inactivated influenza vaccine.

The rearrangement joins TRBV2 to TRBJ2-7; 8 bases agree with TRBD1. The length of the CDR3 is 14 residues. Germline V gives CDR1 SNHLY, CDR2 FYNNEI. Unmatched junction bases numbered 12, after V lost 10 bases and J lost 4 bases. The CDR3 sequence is CAIKSGTGPYEQYF. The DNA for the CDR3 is TGTGCCATTAAATCCGGGACAGGTCCTTACGAGCAGTACTTC.

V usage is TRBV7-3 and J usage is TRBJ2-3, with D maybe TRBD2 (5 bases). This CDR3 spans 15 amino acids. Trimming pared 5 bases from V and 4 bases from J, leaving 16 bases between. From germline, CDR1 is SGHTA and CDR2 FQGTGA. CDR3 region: CASSPSSGLADTQYF. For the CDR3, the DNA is TGTGCCAGCAGCCCTAGCAGCGGCCTGGCAGATACGCAGTATTTT.

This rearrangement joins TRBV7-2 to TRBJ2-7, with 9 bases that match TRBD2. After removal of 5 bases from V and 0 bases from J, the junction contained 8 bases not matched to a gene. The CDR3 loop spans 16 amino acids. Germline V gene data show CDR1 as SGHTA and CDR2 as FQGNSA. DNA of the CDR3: TGTGCCAGCAGCCCTTTAGCGGGAGTAACCTCCTACGAGCAGTACTTC. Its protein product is CASSPLAGVTSYEQYF.

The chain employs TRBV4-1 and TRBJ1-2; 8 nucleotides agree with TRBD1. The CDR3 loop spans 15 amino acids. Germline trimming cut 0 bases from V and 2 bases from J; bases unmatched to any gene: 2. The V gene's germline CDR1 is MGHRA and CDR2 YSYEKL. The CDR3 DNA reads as TGCGCCAGCAGCCAAGACAGGGGGCCCAACTATGGCTACACCTTC. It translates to CASSQDRGPNYGYTF.

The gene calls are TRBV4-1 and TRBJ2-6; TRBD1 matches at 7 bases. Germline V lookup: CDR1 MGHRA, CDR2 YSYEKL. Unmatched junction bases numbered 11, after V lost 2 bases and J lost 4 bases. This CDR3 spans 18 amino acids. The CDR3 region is CASSQNQLRGTGANVLTF. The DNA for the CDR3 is TGCGCCAGCAGCCAAAACCAGCTCAGGGGGACCGGGGCCAACGTCCTGACTTTC.

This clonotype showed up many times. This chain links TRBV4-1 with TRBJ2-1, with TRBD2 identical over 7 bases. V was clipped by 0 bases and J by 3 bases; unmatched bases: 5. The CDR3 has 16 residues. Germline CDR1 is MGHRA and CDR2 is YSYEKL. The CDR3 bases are TGCGCCAGCAGCCAAGATTCTAGCGGATTCTACAATGAGCAGTTCTTC. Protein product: CASSQDSSGFYNEQFF.

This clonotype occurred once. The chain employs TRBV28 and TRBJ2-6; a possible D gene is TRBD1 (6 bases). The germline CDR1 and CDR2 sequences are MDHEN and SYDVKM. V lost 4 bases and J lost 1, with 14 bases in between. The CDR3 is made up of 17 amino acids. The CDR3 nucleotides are TGTGCCAGCAGTTCCCGGGACACATTTTCTGGGGCCAACGTCCTGACTTTC. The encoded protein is CASSSRDTFSGANVLTF.

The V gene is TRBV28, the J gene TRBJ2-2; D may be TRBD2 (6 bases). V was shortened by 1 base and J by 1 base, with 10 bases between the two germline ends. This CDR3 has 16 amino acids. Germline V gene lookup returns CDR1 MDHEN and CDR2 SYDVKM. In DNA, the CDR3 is TGTGCCAGCAGTTTATTCGCAGCGGGGAACACCGGGGAGCTGTTTTTT. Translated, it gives CASSLFAAGNTGELFF.

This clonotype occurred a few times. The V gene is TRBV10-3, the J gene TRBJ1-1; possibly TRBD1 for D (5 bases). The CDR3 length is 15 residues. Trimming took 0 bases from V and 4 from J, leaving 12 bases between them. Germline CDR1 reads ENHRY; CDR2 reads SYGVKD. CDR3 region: CAISESSGTLTEAFF. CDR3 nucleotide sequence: TGTGCCATCAGTGAGTCGTCAGGGACCCTCACTGAAGCTTTCTTT.

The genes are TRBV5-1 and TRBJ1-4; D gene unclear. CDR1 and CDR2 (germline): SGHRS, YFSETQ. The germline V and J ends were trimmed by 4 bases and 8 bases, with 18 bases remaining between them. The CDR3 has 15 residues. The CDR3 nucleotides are TGCGCCAGCAGCCCAACGAGGAGGAGCGGAGAAAAACTGTTTTTT. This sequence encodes CASSPTRRSGEKLFF.

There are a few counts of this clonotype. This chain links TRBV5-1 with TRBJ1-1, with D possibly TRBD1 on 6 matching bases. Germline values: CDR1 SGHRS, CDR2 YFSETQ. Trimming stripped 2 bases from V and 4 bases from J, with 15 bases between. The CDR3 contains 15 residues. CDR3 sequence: CASSFNRASSTEAFF. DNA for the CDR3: TGCGCCAGCAGCTTCAACAGGGCGTCGAGCACTGAAGCTTTCTTT.

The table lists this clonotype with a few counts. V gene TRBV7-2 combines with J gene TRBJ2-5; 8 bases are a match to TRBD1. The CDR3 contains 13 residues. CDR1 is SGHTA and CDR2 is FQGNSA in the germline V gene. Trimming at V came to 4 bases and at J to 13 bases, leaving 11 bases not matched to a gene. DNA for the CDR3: TGTGCCAGCAGCTATGGGGGACAGGTAGATAGGTACTTC. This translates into CASSYGGQVDRYF.

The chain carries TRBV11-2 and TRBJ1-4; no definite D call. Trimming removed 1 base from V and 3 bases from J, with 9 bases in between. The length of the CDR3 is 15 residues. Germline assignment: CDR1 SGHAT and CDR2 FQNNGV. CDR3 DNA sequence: TGTGCCAGCAGCTTAGGGCAGACCTCTAATGAAAAACTGTTTTTT. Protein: CASSLGQTSNEKLFF. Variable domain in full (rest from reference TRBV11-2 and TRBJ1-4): EAGVAQSPRYKIIEKRQSVAFWCNPISGHATLYWYQQILGQGPKLLIQFQNNGVVDDSQLPKDRFSAERLKGVDSTLKIQPAKLEDSAVYLCASSLGQTSNEKLFFGSGTQLSVL.

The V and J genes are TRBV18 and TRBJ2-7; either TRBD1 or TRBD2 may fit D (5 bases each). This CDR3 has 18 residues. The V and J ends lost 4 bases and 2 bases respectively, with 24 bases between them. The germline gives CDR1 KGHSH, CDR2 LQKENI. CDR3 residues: CASSRDGELLPLPYEQYF. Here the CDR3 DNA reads TGTGCCAGCTCACGGGACGGAGAATTGCTCCCCCTCCCCTACGAGCAGTACTTC.

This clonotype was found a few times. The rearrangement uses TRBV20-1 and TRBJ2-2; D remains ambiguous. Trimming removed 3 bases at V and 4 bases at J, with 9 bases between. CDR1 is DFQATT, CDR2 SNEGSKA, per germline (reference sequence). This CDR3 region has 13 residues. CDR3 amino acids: CSASSYFTGELFF. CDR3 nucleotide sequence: TGCAGTGCTAGCTCCTATTTCACCGGGGAGCTGTTTTTT.

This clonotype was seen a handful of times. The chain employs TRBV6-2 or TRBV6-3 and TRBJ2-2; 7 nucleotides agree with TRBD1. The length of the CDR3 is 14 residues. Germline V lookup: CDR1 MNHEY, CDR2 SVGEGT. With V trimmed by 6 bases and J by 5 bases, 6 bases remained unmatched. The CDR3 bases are TGTGCCAGCAGACTACAGGGGTGGACCGGGGAGCTGTTTTTT. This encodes CASRLQGWTGELFF.

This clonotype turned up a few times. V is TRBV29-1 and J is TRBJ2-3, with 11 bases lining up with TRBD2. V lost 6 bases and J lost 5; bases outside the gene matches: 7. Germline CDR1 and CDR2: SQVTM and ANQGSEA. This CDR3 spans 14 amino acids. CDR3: CSVPTSGKGDTQYF. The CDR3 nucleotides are TGCAGCGTCCCGACTAGCGGGAAGGGAGATACGCAGTATTTT.

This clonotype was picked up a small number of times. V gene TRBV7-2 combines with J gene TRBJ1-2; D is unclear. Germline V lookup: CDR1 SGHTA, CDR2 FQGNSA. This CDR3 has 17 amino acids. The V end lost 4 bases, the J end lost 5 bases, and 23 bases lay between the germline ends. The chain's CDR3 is CASSSSPVTGDLYGYTF. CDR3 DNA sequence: TGTGCCAGCAGCTCATCCCCCGTGACGGGAGACCTTTATGGCTACACCTTC.

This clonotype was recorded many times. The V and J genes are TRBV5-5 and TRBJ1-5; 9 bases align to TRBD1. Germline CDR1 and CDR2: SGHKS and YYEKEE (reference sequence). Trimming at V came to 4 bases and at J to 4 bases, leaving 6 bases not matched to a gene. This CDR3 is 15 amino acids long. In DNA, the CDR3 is TGTGCCAGCAGCGGACAGGGGTCCCCTAATCAGCCCCAGCATTTT. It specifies CASSGQGSPNQPQHF.

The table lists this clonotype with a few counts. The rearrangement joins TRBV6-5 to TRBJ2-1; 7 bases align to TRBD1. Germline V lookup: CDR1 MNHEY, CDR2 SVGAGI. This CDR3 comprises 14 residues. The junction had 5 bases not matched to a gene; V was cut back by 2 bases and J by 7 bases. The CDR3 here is CASSYTLTGNEQFF. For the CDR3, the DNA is TGTGCCAGCAGTTACACCTTGACAGGGAATGAGCAGTTCTTC.

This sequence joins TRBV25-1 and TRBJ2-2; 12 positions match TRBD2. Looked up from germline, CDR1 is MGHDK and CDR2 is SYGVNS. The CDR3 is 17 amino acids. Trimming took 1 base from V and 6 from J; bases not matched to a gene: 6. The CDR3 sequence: CASSESSGGAVPGELFF. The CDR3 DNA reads TGTGCCAGCAGTGAATCTAGCGGGGGGGCCGTTCCCGGGGAGCTGTTTTTT.

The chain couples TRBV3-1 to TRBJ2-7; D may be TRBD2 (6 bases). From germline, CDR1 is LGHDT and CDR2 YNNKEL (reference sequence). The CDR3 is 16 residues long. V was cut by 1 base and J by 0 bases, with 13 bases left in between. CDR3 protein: CASSQGLTRSSYEQYF. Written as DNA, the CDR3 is TGTGCCAGCAGCCAAGGGCTGACTAGGAGCTCCTACGAGCAGTACTTC.

CDR3 in DNA: TGTGCCAGCAGTTTATCAACCCTGAATCAGCCCCAGCATTTT. Translating gives CASSLSTLNQPQHF. The rearrangement uses TRBV12-3 or TRBV12-4 and TRBJ1-5; D uncertain. CDR3 size: 14 residues. With 2 bases removed from V and 4 bases from J, the gap between germline ends came to 9 bases.

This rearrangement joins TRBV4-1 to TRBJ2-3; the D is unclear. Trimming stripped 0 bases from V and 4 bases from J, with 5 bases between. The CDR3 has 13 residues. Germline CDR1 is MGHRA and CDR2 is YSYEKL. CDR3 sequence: CASSQETADTQYF. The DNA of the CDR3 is TGCGCCAGCAGCCAAGAAACTGCAGATACGCAGTATTTT.

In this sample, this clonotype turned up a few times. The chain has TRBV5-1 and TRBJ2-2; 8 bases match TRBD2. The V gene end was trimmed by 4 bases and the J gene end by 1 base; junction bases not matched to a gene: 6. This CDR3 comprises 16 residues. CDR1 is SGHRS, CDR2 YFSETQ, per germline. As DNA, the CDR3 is TGCGCCAGCAGCCCGACACTAGCGGTGAACACCGGGGAGCTGTTTTTT. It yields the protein CASSPTLAVNTGELFF.

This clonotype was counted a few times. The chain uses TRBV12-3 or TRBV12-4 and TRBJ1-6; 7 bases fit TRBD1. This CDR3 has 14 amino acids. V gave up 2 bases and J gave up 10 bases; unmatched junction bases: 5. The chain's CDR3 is CASSLPGDSSPLHF. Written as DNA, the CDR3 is TGTGCCAGCAGTTTACCAGGGGACAGCTCACCCCTCCACTTT.

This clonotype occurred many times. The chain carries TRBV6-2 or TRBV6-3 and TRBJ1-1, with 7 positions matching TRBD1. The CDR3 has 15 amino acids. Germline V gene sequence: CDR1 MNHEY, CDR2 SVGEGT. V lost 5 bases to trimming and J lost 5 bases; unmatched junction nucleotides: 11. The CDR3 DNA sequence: TGTGCCAGCAGTCGGAGGACAGGCATACAGACTGAAGCTTTCTTT. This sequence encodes CASSRRTGIQTEAFF.

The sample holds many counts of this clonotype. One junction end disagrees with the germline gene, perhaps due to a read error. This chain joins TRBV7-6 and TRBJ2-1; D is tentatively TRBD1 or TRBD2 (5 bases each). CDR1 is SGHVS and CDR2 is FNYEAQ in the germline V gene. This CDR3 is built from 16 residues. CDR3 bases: TGTGCCAGCAGCCTAGCCGGGGCAGATGGCTACAATGAGCAGTTCTTC. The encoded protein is CASSLAGADGYNEQFF.

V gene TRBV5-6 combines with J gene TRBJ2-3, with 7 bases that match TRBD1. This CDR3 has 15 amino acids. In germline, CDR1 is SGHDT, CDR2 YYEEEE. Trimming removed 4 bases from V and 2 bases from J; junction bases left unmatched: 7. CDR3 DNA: TGTGCCAGCAGCGAGCCGACAGGGACCACAGATACGCAGTATTTT. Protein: CASSEPTGTTDTQYF.

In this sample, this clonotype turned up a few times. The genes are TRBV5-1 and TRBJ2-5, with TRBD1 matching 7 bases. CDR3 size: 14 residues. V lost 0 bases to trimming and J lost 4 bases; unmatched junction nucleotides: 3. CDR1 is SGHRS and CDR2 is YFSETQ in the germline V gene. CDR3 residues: CASSLAGTAETQYF. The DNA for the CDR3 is TGCGCCAGCAGCTTGGCCGGGACAGCAGAGACCCAGTACTTC.